This T cell receptor beta chain was captured by sequencing in a study of cytomegalovirus exposure and HLA in healthy donors. CDR3 length: 13 residues. Germline CDR1 and CDR2: LNHNV and YYDKDF (reference sequence). Trimming took 0 bases from V and 5 from J, leaving 4 bases between them. A multiplex PCR was run with 60 Vbeta primers and 13 Jbeta primers. The table came from immunoSEQ multiplex PCR; TCRdb's copy has only in-frame clones and leaves some out. The sample comprises around 200,000 clones, 70% to 85% of which are singletons, and approximately 1.2% rests with the top ten. For this clone: The target antigen is unknown.

Findings and limits, study-wide: Versus the approximately 670-donor mean, an Asian-associated ancestry cluster reportedly showed fewer N-insertions in a later analysis. Most CMV-associated TCR beta chains were later found to appear HLA-restricted.

The sequence came from a girl aged 2-15 years in good health and CMV-seropositive. The chain has TRBV15 and TRBJ2-2; D gene ambiguous. Sequenced input: PBMCs. Written as DNA, the CDR3 is TGTGCCACCAGCAGAGAGAGGACCGGGGAGCTGTTTTTT. Translated: CATSRERTGELFF.